The subject of this entry is one T cell receptor (beta chain). Its antigen remains undetermined. No quality values exist for individual bases; no much larger clone is one base distant. V is clipped by 0 bases and J by 3 bases, and the sequence between their germline boundaries is 12 bases long. Including cysteine and phenylalanine, the CDR3 has 15 amino acids. Only CDR3 DNA is held: 45 bases, read in frame from base 1. CDR1 and CDR2, per the germline V gene, are KGHSH and LQKENI. The sample originates from a study of T-cell reconstitution after alpha-beta-depleted transplantation in children (dated by TCRdb to 2016 to 2018). For context, the study as a whole: Using TCR repertoire profiling, the study followed T-cell immune reconstitution in a quantitative way in children after TCRalphabeta/CD19-depleted allogeneic hematopoietic cell transplantation.

The library was produced with PCR. The instrument given in TCRdb is Illumina HiSeq 2500. Molecular barcoding was employed in the preparation of TCR libraries, with unique molecular identifiers being used to normalize TCRbeta repertoire quantification. TCRdb reprocessing: public reads trimmed at Q25 with fastp, clones called with MiXCR, in-frame beta chains kept. Each entry is one CDR3 protein sequence, shown with its most common DNA and genes. Across this sample there are some 590,000 distinct CDR3 sequences, with about 10% seen only once. About 4% of the sample lies in the top ten. This clonotype originated in a human donor who donated a stem cell graft to a child with acute myeloid leukemia. The chain uses TRBV18 and TRBJ2-7; the D gene cannot be named for sure. The material sequenced was PBMCs from the stem cell graft donor, taken from the stem cell graft. CDR3 protein: CASSPPGTLRYEQYF. The nucleotides are TGTGCCAGCTCACCACCGGGCACCTTACGCTACGAGCAGTACTTC.